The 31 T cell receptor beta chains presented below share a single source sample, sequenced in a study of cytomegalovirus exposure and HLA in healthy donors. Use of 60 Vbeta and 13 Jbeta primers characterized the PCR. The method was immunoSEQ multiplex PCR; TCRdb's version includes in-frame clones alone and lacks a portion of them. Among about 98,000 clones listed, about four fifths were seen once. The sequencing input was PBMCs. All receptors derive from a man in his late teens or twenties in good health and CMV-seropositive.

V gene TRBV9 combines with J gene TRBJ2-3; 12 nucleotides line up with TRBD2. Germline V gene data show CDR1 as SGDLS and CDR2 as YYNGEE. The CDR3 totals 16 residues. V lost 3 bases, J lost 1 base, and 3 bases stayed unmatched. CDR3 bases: TGTGCCAGCAGCGAGACTAGCGGGGGACGCACAGATACGCAGTATTTT. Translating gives CASSETSGGRTDTQYF. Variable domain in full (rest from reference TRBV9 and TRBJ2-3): DSGVTQTPKHLITATGQRVTLRCSPRSGDLSVYWYQQSLDQGLQFLIQYYNGEERAKGNILERFSAQQFPDLHSELNLSSLELGDSALYFCASSETSGGRTDTQYFGPGTRLTVL.

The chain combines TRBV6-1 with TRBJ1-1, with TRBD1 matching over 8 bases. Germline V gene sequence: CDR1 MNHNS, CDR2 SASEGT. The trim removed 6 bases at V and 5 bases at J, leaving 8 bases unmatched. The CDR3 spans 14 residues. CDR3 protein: CASRQSWDRTEAFF. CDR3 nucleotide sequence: TGTGCCAGCAGACAATCTTGGGACAGGACTGAAGCTTTCTTT.

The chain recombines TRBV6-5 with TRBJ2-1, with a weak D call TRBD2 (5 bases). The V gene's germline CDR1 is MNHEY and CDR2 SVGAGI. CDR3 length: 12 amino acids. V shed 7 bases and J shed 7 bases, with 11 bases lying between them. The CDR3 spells CASTGRRNEQFF. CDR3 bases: TGTGCCAGCACGGGCCGGAGGAATGAGCAGTTCTTC.

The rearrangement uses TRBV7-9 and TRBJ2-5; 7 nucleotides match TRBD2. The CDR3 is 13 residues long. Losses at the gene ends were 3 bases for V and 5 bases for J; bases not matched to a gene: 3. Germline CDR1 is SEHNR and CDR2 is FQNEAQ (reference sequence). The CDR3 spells CASSFAGEETQYF. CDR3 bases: TGTGCCAGCAGCTTCGCGGGGGAGGAGACCCAGTACTTC.

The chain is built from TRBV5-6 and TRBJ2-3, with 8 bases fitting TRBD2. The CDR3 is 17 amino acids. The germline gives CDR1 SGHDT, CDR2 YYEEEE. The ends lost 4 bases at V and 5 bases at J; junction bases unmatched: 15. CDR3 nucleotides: TGTGCCAGCAGCACCAACGAACGGGGGGGGGTGGGAGATACGCAGTATTTT. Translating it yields CASSTNERGGVGDTQYF. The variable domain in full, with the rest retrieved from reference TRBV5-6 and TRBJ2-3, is DAGVTQSPTHLIKTRGQQVTLRCSPKSGHDTVSWYQQALGQGPQFIFQYYEEEERQRGNFPDRFSGHQFPNYSSELNVNALLLGDSALYLCASSTNERGGVGDTQYFGPGTRLTVL.

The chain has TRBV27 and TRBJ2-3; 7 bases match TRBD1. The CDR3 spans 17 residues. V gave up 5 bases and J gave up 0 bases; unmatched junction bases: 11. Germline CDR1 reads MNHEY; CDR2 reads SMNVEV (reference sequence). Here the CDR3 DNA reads TGTGCCAGCAGTGGACCGGGACAGTCGACAAGCACAGATACGCAGTATTTT. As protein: CASSGPGQSTSTDTQYF.

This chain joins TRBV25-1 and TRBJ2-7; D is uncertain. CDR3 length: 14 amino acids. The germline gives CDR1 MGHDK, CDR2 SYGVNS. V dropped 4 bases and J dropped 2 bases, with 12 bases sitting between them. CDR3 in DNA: TGTGCCAGCAGTGGTGCCGGTCCAACCTACGAGCAGTACTTC. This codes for CASSGAGPTYEQYF.

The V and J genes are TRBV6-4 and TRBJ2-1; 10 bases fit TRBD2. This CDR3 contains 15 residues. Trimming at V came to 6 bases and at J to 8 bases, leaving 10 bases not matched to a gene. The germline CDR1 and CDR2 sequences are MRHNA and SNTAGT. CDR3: CASRNLAGDSHEQFF. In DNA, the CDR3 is TGTGCCAGCAGAAATCTAGCGGGGGACTCCCATGAGCAGTTCTTC.

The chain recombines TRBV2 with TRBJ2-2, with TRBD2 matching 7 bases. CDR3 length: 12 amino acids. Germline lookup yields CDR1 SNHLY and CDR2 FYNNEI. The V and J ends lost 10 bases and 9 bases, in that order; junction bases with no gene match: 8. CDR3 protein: CATNGGSRELFF. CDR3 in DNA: TGTGCCACCAACGGGGGGTCCAGGGAGCTGTTTTTT.

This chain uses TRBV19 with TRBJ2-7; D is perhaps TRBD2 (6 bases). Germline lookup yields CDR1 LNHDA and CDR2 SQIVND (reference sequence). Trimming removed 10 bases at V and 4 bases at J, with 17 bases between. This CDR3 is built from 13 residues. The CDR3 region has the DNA TGTGCCACTGGCCGGGGAGGAAGGTACGAGCAGTACTTC. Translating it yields CATGRGGRYEQYF.

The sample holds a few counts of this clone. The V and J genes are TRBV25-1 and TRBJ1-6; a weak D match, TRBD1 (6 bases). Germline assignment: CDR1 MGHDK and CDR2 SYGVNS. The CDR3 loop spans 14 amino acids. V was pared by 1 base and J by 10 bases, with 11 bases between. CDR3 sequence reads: CASSESGVGSPLHF. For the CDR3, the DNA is TGTGCCAGCAGTGAATCAGGGGTTGGGTCACCCCTCCACTTT.

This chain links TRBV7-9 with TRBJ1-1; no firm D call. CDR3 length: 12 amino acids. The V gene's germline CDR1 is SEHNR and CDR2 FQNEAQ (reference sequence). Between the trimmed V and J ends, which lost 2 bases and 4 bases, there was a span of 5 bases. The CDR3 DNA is TGTGCCAGCAGCTTAACGGGCACTGAAGCTTTCTTT. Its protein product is CASSLTGTEAFF.

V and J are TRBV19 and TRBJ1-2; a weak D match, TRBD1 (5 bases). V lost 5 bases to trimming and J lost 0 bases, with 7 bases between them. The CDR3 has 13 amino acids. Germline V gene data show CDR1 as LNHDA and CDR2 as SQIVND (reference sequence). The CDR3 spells CASSSTANYGYTF. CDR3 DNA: TGTGCCAGTAGTTCGACAGCTAACTATGGCTACACCTTC.

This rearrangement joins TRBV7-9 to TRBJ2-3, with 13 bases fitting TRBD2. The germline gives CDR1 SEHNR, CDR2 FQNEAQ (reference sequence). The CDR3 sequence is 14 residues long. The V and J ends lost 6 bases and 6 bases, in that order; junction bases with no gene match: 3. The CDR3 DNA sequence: TGTGCCAGCAGGGGGACTAGCGGGGTGGATACGCAGTATTTT. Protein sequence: CASRGTSGVDTQYF. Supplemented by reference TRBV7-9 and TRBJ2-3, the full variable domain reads DTGVSQNPRHKITKRGQNVTFRCDPISEHNRLYWYRQTLGQGPEFLTYFQNEAQLEKSRLLSDRFSAERPKGSFSTLEIQRTEQGDSAMYLCASRGTSGVDTQYFGPGTRLTVL.

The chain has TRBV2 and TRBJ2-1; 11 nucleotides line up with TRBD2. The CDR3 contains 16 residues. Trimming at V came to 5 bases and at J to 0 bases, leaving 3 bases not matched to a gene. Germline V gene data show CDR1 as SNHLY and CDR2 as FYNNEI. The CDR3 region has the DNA TGTGCCAGCAGTTTACTAGCGGGGGTCTCCTACAATGAGCAGTTCTTC. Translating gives CASSLLAGVSYNEQFF.

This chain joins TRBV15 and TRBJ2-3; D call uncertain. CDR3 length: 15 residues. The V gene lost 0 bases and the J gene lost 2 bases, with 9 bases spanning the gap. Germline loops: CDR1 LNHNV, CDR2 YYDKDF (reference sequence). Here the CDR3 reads CATSRDRQVTDTQYF. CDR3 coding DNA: TGTGCCACCAGCAGAGATAGGCAGGTCACAGATACGCAGTATTTT.

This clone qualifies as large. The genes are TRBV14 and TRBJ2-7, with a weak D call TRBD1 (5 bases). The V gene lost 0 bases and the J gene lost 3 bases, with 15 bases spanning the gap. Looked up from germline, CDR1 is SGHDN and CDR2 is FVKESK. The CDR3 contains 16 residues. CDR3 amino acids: CASSQDRGRSVYEQYF. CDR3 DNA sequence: TGTGCCAGCAGCCAAGATAGGGGTCGGTCCGTCTACGAGCAGTACTTC.

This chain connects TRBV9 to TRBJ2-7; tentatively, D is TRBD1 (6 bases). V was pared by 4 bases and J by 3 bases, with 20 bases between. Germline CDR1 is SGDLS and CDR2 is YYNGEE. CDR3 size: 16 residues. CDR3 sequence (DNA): TGTGCCAGCAGCCCCCGGACAGCCTCCTTTTTCTACGAGCAGTACTTC. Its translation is CASSPRTASFFYEQYF.

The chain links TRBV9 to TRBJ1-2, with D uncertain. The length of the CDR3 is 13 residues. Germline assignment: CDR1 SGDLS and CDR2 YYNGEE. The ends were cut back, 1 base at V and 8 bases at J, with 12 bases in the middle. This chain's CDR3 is CASSVTGEEGYTF. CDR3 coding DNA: TGTGCCAGCAGCGTAACCGGGGAGGAAGGCTACACCTTC.

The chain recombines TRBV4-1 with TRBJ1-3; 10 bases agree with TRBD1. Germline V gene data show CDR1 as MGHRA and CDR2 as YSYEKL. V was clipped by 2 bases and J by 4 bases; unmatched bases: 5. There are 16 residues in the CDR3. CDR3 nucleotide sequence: TGCGCCAGCAGCCAATTGACAGGGGGCACCGGAAACACCATATATTTT. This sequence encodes CASSQLTGGTGNTIYF.

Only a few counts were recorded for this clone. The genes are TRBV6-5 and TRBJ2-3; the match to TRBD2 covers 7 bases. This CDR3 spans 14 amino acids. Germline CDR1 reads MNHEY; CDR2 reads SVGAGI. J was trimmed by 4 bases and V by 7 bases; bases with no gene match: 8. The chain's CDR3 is CASIPPGGADTQYF. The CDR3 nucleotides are TGTGCCAGCATTCCCCCGGGGGGAGCAGATACGCAGTATTTT.

The DNA for the CDR3 is TGTGCCAGCAGAGGGGACACCGGGGAGCTGTTTTTT. Protein product: CASRGDTGELFF. The rearrangement links TRBV2 to TRBJ2-2, with D possibly TRBD1 on 5 matching bases. The germline CDR1 and CDR2 sequences are SNHLY and FYNNEI. V was shortened by 6 bases and J by 3 bases, with 5 bases between the two germline ends. This CDR3 region has 12 residues.

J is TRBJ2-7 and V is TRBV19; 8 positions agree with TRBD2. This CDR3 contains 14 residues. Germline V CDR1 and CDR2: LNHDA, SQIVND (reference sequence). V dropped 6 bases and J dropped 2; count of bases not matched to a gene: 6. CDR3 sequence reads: CASSPSGGAYEQYF. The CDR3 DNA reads TGTGCCAGTAGCCCAAGCGGGGGAGCCTACGAGCAGTACTTC.

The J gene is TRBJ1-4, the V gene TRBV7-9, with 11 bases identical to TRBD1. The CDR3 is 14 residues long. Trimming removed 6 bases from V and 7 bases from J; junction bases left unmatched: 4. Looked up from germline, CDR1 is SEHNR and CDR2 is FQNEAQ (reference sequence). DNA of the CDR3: TGTGCCAGCAGTTTCGGGACAGGGGGTGAAAAACTGTTTTTT. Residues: CASSFGTGGEKLFF.

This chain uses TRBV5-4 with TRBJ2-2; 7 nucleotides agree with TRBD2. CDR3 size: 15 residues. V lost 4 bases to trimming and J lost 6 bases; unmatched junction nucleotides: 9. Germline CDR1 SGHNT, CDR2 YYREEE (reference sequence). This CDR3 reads CASSLGGAGAGELFF. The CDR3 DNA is TGTGCCAGCAGCCTAGGTGGGGCGGGGGCCGGGGAGCTGTTTTTT. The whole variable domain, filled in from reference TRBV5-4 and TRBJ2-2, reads ETGVTQSPTHLIKTRGQQVTLRCSSQSGHNTVSWYQQALGQGPQFIFQYYREEENGRGNFPPRFSGLQFPNYSSELNVNALELDDSALYLCASSLGGAGAGELFFGEGSRLTVL.

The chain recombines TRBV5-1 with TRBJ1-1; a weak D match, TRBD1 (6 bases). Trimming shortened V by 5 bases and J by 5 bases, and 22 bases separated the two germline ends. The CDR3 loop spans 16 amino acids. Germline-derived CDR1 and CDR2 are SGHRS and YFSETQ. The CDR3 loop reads CASRQGSGGLDTEAFF. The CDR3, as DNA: TGCGCCAGCAGACAAGGATCGGGGGGGCTGGATACTGAAGCTTTCTTT.

CDR3 protein: CASIPLAGGLDVQFF. DNA of the CDR3: TGTGCCAGCATCCCTCTAGCGGGGGGGCTCGATGTGCAGTTCTTC. The V gene is TRBV28, the J gene TRBJ2-1; 12 bases line up with TRBD2. The V gene end was trimmed by 7 bases and the J gene end by 12 bases; junction bases not matched to a gene: 13. The CDR3 consists of 15 residues. The germline CDR1 and CDR2 sequences are MDHEN and SYDVKM.

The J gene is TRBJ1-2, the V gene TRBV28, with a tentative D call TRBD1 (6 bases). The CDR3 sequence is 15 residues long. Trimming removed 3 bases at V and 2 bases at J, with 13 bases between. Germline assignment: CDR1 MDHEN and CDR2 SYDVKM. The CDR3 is CASSFALQGNYGYTF. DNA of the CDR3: TGTGCCAGCAGTTTTGCCCTACAGGGAAACTATGGCTACACCTTC.

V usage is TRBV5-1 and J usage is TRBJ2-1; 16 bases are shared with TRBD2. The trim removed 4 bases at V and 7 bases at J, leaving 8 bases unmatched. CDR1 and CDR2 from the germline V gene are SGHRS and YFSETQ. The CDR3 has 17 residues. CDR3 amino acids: CASSPPGLAGGLNEQFF. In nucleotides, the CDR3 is TGCGCCAGCAGCCCTCCGGGACTAGCGGGGGGGCTGAATGAGCAGTTCTTC.

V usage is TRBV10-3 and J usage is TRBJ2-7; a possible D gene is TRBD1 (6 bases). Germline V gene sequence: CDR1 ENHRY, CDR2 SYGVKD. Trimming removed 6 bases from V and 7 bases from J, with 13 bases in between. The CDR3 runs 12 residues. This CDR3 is CAIRDSSGEQYF. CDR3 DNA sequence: TGTGCCATCAGGGACAGCTCTGGGGAGCAGTACTTC.

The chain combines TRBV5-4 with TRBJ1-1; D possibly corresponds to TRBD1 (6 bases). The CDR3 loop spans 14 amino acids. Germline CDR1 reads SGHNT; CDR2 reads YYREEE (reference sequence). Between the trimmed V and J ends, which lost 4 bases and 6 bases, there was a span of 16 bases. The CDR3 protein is CASSPEQGSAEAFF. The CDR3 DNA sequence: TGTGCCAGCAGCCCAGAACAGGGTTCAGCTGAAGCTTTCTTT.